This T cell receptor beta chain appears in the sequencing data of a study of siplizumab effects on memory and regulatory T cells. Study details: With siplizumab at 0.8 to 1 ug/mL or without drug, mixed lymphocyte reactions were set up in pairs.

CDR3 length: 13 residues. Deletions cut 5 bases from V and 2 bases from J, with 10 bases between. Per germline, CDR1 LGHNA and CDR2 YNFKEQ. Only in-frame clones appear in the TCRdb table, and some are missing; sequencing was by immunoSEQ multiplex PCR. This table has roughly 8,500 clones, about 35% appearing once. Study-level points and caveats: To unstimulated subsets, only a minor fraction of alloreactive clones could be mapped.

Cells from the mixed lymphocyte reaction were cocultured for about six days at 37°C. A remark on this clone: What it binds is unknown.

The specimen sequenced was CFSE-low (dividing) CD8+ T cells sorted from an allogeneic mixed lymphocyte reaction. This TCR was sampled from a human donor in good health; the cells came from an allogeneic mixed lymphocyte reaction. The V gene is TRBV4-2, the J gene TRBJ2-7; D might be TRBD2 (5 bases). The CDR3 here is CASSLSGTYEQYF. CDR3 bases: TGTGCCAGCAGCTTGTCGGGGACCTACGAGCAGTACTTC.